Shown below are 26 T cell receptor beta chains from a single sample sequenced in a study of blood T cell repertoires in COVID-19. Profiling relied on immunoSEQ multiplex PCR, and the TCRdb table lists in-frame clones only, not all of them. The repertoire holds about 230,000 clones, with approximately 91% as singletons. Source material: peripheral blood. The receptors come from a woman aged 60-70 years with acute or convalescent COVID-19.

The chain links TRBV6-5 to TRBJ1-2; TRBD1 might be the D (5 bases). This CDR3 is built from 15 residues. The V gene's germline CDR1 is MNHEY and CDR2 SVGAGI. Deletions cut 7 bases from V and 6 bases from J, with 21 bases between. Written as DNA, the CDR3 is TGTGCCAGCACCCCCCAGGTCGGGGGGGATAATGGCTACACCTTC. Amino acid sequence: CASTPQVGGDNGYTF.

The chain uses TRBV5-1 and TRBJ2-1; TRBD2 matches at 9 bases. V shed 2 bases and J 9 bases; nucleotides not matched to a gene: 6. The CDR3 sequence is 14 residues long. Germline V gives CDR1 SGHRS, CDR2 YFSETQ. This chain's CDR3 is CASSFAGGQGEQFF. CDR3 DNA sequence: TGCGCCAGCAGCTTTGCGGGGGGGCAGGGTGAGCAGTTCTTC.

The CDR3 region has the DNA TGTGCCAGTAGTATATGGGCCGGGGAATCACACTACAATGAGCAGTTCTTC. Translation: CASSIWAGESHYNEQFF. The chain couples TRBV19 to TRBJ2-1; a weak D match, TRBD2 (5 bases). The CDR3 is made up of 17 amino acids. CDR1 is LNHDA, CDR2 SQIVND, per germline (reference sequence). Deletions cut 2 bases from V and 3 bases from J, with 17 bases between. Drawing the rest from reference TRBV19 and TRBJ2-1, the complete variable domain is DGGITQSPKYLFRKEGQNVTLSCEQNLNHDAMYWYRQDPGQGLRLIYYSQIVNDFQKGDIAEGYSVSREKKESFPLTVTSAQKNPTAFYLCASSIWAGESHYNEQFFGPGTRLTVL.

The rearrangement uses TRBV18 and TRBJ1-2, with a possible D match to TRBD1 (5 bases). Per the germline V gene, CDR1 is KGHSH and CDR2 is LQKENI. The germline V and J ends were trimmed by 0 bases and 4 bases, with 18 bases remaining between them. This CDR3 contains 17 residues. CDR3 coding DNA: TGTGCCAGCTCACCACCCGGTTTAGGTGGACATCGCTATGGCTACACCTTC. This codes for CASSPPGLGGHRYGYTF.

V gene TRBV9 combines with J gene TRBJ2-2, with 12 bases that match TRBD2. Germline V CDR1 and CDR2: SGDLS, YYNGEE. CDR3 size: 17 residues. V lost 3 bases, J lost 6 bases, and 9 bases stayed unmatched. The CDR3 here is CASSAEPLAGGPGELFF. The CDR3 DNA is TGTGCCAGCAGCGCAGAACCGCTAGCGGGGGGGCCCGGGGAGCTGTTTTTT.

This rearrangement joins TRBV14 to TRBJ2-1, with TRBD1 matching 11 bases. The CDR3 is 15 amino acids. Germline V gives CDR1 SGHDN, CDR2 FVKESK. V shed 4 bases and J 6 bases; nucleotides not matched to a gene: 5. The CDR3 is CASSPRTGGVNEQFF. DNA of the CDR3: TGTGCCAGCAGCCCTCGGACAGGGGGCGTCAATGAGCAGTTCTTC.

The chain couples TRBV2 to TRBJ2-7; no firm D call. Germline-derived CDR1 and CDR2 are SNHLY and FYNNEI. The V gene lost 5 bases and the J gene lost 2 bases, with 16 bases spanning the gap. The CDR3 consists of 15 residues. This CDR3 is CASSFDPPRTYEQYF. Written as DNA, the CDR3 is TGTGCCAGCAGTTTCGACCCCCCGCGGACCTACGAGCAGTACTTC.

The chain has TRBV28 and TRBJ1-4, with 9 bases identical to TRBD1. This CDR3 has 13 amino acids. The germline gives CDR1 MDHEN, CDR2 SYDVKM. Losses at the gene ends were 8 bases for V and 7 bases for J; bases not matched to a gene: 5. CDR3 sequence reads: CASSPGQGEKLFF. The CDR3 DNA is TGTGCCAGCTCCCCGGGACAGGGTGAAAAACTGTTTTTT.

The CDR3 sequence is CASSQPGLAYF. The CDR3 bases are TGTGCCAGCAGCCAGCCGGGACTAGCGTACTTC. J is TRBJ2-5 and V is TRBV3-1 (or the pseudogene TRBV3-2); TRBD2 agrees at 9 bases. CDR3 size: 11 residues. The trim removed 3 bases at V and 13 bases at J, leaving 3 bases unmatched. The germline CDR1 and CDR2 sequences are LGHDT and YNNKEL (reference sequence).

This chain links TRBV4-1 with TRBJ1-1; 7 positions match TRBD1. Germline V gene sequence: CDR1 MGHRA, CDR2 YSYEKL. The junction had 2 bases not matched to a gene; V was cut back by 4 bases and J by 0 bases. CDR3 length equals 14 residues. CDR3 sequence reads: CASSRDSMNTEAFF. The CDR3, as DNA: TGCGCCAGCAGCCGGGACAGTATGAACACTGAAGCTTTCTTT.

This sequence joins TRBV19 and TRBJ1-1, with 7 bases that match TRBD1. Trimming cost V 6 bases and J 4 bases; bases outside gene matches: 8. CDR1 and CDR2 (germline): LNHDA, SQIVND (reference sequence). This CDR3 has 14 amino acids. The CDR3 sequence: CASRGQNGVTEAFF. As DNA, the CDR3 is TGTGCCAGTAGGGGACAGAACGGTGTCACTGAAGCTTTCTTT. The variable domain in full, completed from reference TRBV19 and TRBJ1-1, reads DGGITQSPKYLFRKEGQNVTLSCEQNLNHDAMYWYRQDPGQGLRLIYYSQIVNDFQKGDIAEGYSVSREKKESFPLTVTSAQKNPTAFYLCASRGQNGVTEAFFGQGTRLTVV.

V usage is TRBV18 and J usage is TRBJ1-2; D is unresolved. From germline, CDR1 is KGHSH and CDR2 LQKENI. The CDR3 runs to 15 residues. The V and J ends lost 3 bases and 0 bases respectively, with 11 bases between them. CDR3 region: CASSPDGGTNYGYTF. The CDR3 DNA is TGTGCCAGCTCACCGGACGGAGGCACTAACTATGGCTACACCTTC.

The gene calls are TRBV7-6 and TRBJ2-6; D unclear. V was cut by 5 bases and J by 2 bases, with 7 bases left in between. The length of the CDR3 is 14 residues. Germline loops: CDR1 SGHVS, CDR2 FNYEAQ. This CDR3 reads CASSPEPGANVLTF. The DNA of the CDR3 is TGTGCCAGCAGCCCGGAGCCTGGGGCCAACGTCCTGACTTTC.

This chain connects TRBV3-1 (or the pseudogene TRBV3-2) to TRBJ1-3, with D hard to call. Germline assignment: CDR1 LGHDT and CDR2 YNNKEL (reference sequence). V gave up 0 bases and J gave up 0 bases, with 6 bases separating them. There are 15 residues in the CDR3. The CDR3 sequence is CASSQDPSSGNTIYF. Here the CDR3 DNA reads TGTGCCAGCAGCCAAGATCCTTCCTCTGGAAACACCATATATTTT.

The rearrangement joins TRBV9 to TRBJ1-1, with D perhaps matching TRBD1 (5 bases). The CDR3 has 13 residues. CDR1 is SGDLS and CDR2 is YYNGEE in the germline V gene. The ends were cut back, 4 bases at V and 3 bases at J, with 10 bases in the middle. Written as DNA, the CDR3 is TGTGCCAGCAGCACGACAGTGGACACTGAAGCTTTCTTT. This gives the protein CASSTTVDTEAFF. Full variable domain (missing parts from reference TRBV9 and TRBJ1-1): DSGVTQTPKHLITATGQRVTLRCSPRSGDLSVYWYQQSLDQGLQFLIQYYNGEERAKGNILERFSAQQFPDLHSELNLSSLELGDSALYFCASSTTVDTEAFFGQGTRLTVV.

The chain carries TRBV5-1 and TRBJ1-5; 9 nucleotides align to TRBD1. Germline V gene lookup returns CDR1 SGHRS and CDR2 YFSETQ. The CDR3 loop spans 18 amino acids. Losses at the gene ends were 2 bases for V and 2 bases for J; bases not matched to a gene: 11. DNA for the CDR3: TGCGCCAGCAGCTTAGGAACCGGGACAGGGATCGGCAATCAGCCCCAGCATTTT. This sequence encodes CASSLGTGTGIGNQPQHF. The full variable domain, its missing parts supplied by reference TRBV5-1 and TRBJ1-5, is KAGVTQTPRYLIKTRGQQVTLSCSPISGHRSVSWYQQTPGQGLQFLFEYFSETQRNKGNFPGRFSGRQFSNSRSEMNVSTLELGDSALYLCASSLGTGTGIGNQPQHFGDGTRLSIL.

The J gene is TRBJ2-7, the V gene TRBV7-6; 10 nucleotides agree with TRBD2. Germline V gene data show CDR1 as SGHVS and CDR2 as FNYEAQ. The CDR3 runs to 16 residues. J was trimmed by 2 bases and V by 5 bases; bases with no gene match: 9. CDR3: CASSLGGLAQTYEQYF. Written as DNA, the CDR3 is TGTGCCAGCAGCCTGGGGGGACTAGCGCAAACCTACGAGCAGTACTTC.

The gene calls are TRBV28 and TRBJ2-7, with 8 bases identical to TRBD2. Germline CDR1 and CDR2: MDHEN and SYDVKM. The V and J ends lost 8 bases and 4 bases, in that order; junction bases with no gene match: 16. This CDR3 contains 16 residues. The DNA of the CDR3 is TGTGCCAGCCACGGGGGGGGCCAAGGTATATGGTACGAGCAGTACTTC. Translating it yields CASHGGGQGIWYEQYF.

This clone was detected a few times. The CDR3 nucleotides read TGTGCCAGCAGCTTGAACGAGGGAGTACATGGAAACACCATATATTTT. It encodes CASSLNEGVHGNTIYF. This sequence joins TRBV5-8 and TRBJ1-3; D is unresolved. This CDR3 comprises 16 residues. Per germline, CDR1 SGHTS and CDR2 YDEGEE. V was trimmed by 1 base and J by 3 bases, leaving 14 bases between them.

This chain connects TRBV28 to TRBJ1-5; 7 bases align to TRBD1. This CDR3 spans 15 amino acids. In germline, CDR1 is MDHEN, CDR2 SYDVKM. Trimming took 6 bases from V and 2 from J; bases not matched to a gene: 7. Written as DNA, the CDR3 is TGTGCCAGCAGCCCCTCAACAGGGGGCAATCAGCCCCAGCATTTT. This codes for CASSPSTGGNQPQHF.

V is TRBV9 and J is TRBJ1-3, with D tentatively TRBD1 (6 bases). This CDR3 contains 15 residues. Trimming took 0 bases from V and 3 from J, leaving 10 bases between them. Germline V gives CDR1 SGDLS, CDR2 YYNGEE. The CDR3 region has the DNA TGTGCCAGCAGCGTAGCTCCAGGGGATGGAAACACCATATATTTT. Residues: CASSVAPGDGNTIYF.

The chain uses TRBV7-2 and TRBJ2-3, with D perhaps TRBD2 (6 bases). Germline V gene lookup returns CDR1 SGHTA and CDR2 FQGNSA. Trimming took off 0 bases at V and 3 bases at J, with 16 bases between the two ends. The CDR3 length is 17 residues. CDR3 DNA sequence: TGTGCCAGCAGCTTAGCCTACCGGAGACTAGGAACAGATACGCAGTATTTT. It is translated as CASSLAYRRLGTDTQYF.

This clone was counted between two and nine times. The CDR3 nucleotides read TGCAGCGTAGGACAGTCCTCCGGGGAGCTGTTTTTT. Amino acid sequence: CSVGQSSGELFF. The chain has TRBV29-1 and TRBJ2-2; possible D gene TRBD1, 6 bases. The CDR3 spans 12 residues. V lost 6 bases to trimming and J lost 6 bases, with 11 bases between them. CDR1 is SQVTM, CDR2 ANQGSEA, per germline.

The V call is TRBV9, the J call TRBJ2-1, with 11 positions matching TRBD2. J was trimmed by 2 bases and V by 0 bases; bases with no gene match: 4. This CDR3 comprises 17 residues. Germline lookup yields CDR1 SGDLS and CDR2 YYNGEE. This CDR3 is CASSVGNSGGAYNEQFF. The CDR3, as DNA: TGTGCCAGCAGCGTAGGTAATAGCGGGGGGGCCTACAATGAGCAGTTCTTC.

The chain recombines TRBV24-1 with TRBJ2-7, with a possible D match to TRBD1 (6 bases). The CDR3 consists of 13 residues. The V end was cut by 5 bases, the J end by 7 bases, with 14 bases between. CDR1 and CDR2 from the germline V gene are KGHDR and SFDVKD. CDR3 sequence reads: CATSGGRGQEQYF. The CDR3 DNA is TGTGCCACCAGTGGCGGCAGGGGCCAAGAGCAGTACTTC.

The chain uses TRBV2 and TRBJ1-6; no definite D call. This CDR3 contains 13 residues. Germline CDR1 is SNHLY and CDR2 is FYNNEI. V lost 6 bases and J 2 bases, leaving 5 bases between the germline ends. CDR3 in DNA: TGTGCCAGCAGCCGGGCCTATAATTCACCCCTCCACTTT. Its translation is CASSRAYNSPLHF. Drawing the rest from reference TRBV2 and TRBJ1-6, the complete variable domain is EPEVTQTPSHQVTQMGQEVILRCVPISNHLYFYWYRQILGQKVEFLVSFYNNEISEKSEIFDDQFSVERPDGSNFTLKIRSTKLEDSAMYFCASSRAYNSPLHFGNGTRLTVT.